The clone carrying this T cell receptor beta chain was counted ten times or more. TCRdb re-derived calls from the 5' RACE reads in MiXCR, one entry per CDR3 protein. The table shows about 50,000 distinct CDR3 sequences, with around 26% occurring only once. Sequencing was carried out using naive CD4+ T cells sorted from blood. Subset described: naive CD4+ T cells, CD4+CD45RA+CD25-. The source is a female donor with breast cancer.

The DNA of the CDR3 is TGTGCCTGGTCGCCAGGGGGTTTTTCCTACGAGCAGTACTTC. Its protein product is CAWSPGGFSYEQYF. The J gene is TRBJ2-7, the V gene TRBV30; 7 bases map to TRBD1. The ends lost 5 bases at V and 1 base at J; junction bases unmatched: 8. Germline CDR1 is GTSNPN and CDR2 is SVGIG (reference sequence). CDR3 length: 14 residues.